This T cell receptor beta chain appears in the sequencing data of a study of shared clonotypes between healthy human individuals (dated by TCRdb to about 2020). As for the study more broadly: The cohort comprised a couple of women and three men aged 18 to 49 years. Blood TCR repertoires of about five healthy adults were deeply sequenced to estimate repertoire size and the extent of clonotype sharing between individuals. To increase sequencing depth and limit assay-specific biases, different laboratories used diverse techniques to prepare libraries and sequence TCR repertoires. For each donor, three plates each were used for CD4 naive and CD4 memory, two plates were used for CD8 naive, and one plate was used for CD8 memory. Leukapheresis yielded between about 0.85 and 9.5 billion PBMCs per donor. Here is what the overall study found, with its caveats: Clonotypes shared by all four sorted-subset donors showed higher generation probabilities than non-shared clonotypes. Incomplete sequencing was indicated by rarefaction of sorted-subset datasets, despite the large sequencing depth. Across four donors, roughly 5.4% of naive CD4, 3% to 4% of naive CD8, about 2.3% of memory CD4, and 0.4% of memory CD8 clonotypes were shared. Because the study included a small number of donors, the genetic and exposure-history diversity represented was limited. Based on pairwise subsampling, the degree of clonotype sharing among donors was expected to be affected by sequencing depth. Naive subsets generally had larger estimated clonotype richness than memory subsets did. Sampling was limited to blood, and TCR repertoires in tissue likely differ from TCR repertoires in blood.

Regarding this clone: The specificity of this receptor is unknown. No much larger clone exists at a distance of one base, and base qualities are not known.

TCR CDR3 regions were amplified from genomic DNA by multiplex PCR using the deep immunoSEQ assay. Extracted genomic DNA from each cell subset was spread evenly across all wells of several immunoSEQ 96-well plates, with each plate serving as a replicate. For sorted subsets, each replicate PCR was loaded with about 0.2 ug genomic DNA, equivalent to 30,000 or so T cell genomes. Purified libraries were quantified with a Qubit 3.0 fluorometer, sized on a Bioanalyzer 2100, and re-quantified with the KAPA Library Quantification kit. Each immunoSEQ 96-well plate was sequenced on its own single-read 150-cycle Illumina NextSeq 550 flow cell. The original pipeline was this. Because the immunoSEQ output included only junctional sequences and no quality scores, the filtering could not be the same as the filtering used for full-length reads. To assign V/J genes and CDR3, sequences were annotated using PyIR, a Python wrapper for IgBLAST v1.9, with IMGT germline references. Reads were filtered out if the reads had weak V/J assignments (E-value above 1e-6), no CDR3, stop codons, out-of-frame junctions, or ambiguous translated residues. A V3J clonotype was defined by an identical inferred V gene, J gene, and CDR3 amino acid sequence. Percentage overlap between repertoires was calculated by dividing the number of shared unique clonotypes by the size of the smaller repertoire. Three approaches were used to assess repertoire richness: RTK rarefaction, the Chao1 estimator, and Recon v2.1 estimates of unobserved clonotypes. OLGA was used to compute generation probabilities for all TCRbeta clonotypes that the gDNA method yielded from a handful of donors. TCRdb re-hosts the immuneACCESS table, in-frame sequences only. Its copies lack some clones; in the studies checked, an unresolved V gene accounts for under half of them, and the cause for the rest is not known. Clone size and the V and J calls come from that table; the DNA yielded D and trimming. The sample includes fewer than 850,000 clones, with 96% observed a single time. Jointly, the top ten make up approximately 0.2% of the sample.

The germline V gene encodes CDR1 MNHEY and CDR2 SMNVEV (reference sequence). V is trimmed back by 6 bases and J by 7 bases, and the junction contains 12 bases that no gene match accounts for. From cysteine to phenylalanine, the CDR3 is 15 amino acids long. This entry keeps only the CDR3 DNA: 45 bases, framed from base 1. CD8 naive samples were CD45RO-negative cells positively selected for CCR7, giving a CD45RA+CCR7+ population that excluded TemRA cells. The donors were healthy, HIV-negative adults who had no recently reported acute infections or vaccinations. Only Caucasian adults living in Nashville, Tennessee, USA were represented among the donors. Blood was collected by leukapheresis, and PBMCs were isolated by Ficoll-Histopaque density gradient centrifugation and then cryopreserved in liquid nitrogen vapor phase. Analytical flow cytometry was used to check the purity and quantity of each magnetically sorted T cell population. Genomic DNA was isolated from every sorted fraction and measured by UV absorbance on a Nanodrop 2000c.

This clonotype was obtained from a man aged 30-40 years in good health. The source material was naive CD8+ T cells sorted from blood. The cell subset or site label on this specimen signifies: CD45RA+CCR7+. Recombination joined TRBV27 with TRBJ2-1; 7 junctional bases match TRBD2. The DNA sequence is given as TGTGCCAGCAGCCGTCCGGGAGGCTTCTCGAATGAGCAGTTCTTC. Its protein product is CASSRPGGFSNEQFF.